One sample yielded the 28 T cell receptor beta chains listed below, sequenced in a study of shared clonotypes between healthy human individuals. This table comes from immunoSEQ multiplex PCR, and its TCRdb copy is limited to in-frame clones, with some not included. The sample carries 110,000 or so clones, under 70% recorded once. Sequenced input: memory CD8+ T cells sorted from blood. The subset here: CD45RO+ cells pooled with CCR7-negative TemRA cells. The receptors originated from a woman aged 25 to 39 in good health.

The chain recombines TRBV19 with TRBJ2-3; D gene unclear. Germline CDR1 and CDR2: LNHDA and SQIVND (reference sequence). V lost 2 bases and J lost 10, with 13 bases in between. The CDR3 is made up of 13 amino acids. CDR3 sequence (DNA): TGTGCCAGTAGTATAATAGCTCTAACTGCGCAGTATTTT. Translated, it gives CASSIIALTAQYF.

This chain connects TRBV19 to TRBJ1-2; D remains unclear. CDR1 is LNHDA, CDR2 SQIVND, per germline (reference sequence). This CDR3 region has 16 residues. Trimming took off 1 base at V and 2 bases at J, with 14 bases between the two ends. The CDR3 loop is CASSIGETGVNYGYTF. CDR3 bases: TGTGCCAGTAGTATAGGAGAAACGGGAGTCAACTATGGCTACACCTTC.

In regard to this clone: A read error may be the cause here, since a much bigger clone is one base away. Other nucleotide sequences in the sample specify the same CDR3. V is TRBV27 and J is TRBJ2-7; tentatively, D is TRBD1 or TRBD2 (5 bases each). Trimming cost V 2 bases and J 2 bases, with 10 bases left between them. The CDR3 has 14 amino acids. The germline CDR1 and CDR2 sequences are MNHEY and SMNVEV (reference sequence). CDR3 amino acids: CASSLTGTTYEQYF. CDR3 bases: TGTGCCAGCAGTTTAACCGGGACGACCTACGAGCAGTACTTC.

In its sample, this clone was seen once. This chain uses TRBV19 with TRBJ1-1; 7 bases agree with TRBD1. The junction had 10 bases not matched to a gene; V was cut back by 5 bases and J by 10 bases. The germline V gene has CDR1 LNHDA and CDR2 SQIVND (reference sequence). The CDR3 contains 13 residues. CDR3 sequence: CASSDQGVSGAFF. The CDR3 DNA is TGTGCCAGTAGTGACCAGGGGGTGAGTGGAGCTTTCTTT.

This clone was picked up many times. The CDR3: CASSESRLKGDEQFF. DNA of the CDR3: TGTGCCAGCAGTGAATCAAGACTTAAAGGCGATGAGCAGTTCTTC. The rearrangement joins TRBV25-1 to TRBJ2-1; D is unclear. Trimming took off 1 base at V and 8 bases at J, with 15 bases between the two ends. Germline assignment: CDR1 MGHDK and CDR2 SYGVNS. CDR3 size: 15 residues.

This clone has a handful of counts. This rearrangement joins TRBV11-2 to TRBJ2-7, with a tentative D call TRBD1 (5 bases). CDR1 is SGHAT and CDR2 is FQNNGV in the germline V gene. The CDR3 sequence is 15 residues long. The V end lost 5 bases, the J end lost 7 bases, and 21 bases lay between the germline ends. The CDR3: CASSPSPPQGEEQYF. The CDR3 region has the DNA TGTGCCAGCAGCCCAAGCCCCCCCCAGGGTGAGGAGCAGTACTTC.

The chain links TRBV10-1 to TRBJ1-1; D gene unclear. There are 15 residues in the CDR3. The ends were cut back, 4 bases at V and 0 bases at J, with 12 bases in the middle. Per the germline V gene, CDR1 is WNHNN and CDR2 is SYGVQD (reference sequence). CDR3 sequence (DNA): TGCGCCAGCAGTGTTACAGCATCGGTGAACACTGAAGCTTTCTTT. Translating gives CASSVTASVNTEAFF.

The rearrangement uses TRBV4-1 and TRBJ2-3; unclear D gene. CDR1 is MGHRA and CDR2 is YSYEKL in the germline V gene. V lost 0 bases to trimming and J lost 6 bases, with 10 bases between them. This CDR3 contains 14 residues. CDR3 nucleotide sequence: TGCGCCAGCAGCCAAGACCCACATTTGGATACGCAGTATTTT. It encodes CASSQDPHLDTQYF.

The chain links TRBV6-5 to TRBJ2-1; tentative D call: TRBD2 (6 bases). Germline V lookup: CDR1 MNHEY, CDR2 SVGAGI. V was trimmed by 8 bases and J by 9 bases, leaving 20 bases between them. The CDR3 consists of 14 residues. This CDR3 is CASSRGEFSGEQFF. CDR3 in DNA: TGTGCCAGCTCCCGAGGGGAGTTTAGCGGTGAGCAGTTCTTC.

V gene TRBV19 combines with J gene TRBJ2-1; 9 bases are a match to TRBD1. The CDR3 is 15 residues long. CDR1 is LNHDA, CDR2 SQIVND, per germline (reference sequence). Germline trimming cut 6 bases from V and 7 bases from J; bases unmatched to any gene: 10. The CDR3 is CASREGQGFRNEQFF. DNA of the CDR3: TGTGCCAGTAGGGAGGGACAGGGCTTTAGGAATGAGCAGTTCTTC. Variable domain in full (rest from reference TRBV19 and TRBJ2-1): DGGITQSPKYLFRKEGQNVTLSCEQNLNHDAMYWYRQDPGQGLRLIYYSQIVNDFQKGDIAEGYSVSREKKESFPLTVTSAQKNPTAFYLCASREGQGFRNEQFFGPGTRLTVL.

This sequence joins TRBV10-3 and TRBJ1-1; D not resolved. V shed 11 bases and J shed 4 bases, with 14 bases lying between them. There are 12 residues in the CDR3. Germline V CDR1 and CDR2: ENHRY, SYGVKD. The CDR3 loop reads CAPPYGATEAFF. CDR3 DNA sequence: TGTGCCCCCCCTTATGGAGCCACTGAAGCTTTCTTT.

The J gene is TRBJ2-1, the V gene TRBV29-1; 9 positions agree with TRBD2. The CDR3 loop spans 14 amino acids. The V gene's germline CDR1 is SQVTM and CDR2 ANQGSEA. After removal of 3 bases from V and 5 bases from J, the junction contained 5 bases not matched to a gene. The CDR3 DNA sequence: TGCAGCGTTGATAGGCTAGCGGGAAACAATGAGCAGTTCTTC. Its protein product is CSVDRLAGNNEQFF.

This clone has just one count. This chain joins TRBV28 and TRBJ2-6; TRBD2 agrees at 11 bases. The CDR3 loop spans 22 amino acids. The germline V gene has CDR1 MDHEN and CDR2 SYDVKM. The J segment lost 0 bases and the V segment lost 3 bases, leaving 16 bases of the junction unmatched. CDR3 residues: CASSFPIVTGTSGVSGANVLTF. CDR3 coding DNA: TGTGCCAGCAGTTTTCCCATCGTTACCGGGACTAGCGGAGTCTCTGGGGCCAACGTCCTGACTTTC.

This clone was counted between two and nine times. The chain links TRBV2 to TRBJ1-5; D remains ambiguous. V shed 7 bases and J shed 0 bases, with 10 bases lying between them. This CDR3 has 14 residues. CDR1 is SNHLY and CDR2 is FYNNEI in the germline V gene. In nucleotides, the CDR3 is TGTGCCAGCAAAGGCAGCAATAGCAATCAGCCCCAGCATTTT. This translates into CASKGSNSNQPQHF.

The chain carries TRBV9 and TRBJ2-2, with 10 bases matching TRBD2. Germline loops: CDR1 SGDLS, CDR2 YYNGEE. The ends lost 1 base at V and 4 bases at J; junction bases unmatched: 4. The CDR3 loop spans 16 amino acids. CDR3 sequence: CASSVRGLAATGELFF. Here the CDR3 DNA reads TGTGCCAGCAGCGTAAGAGGACTAGCGGCCACCGGGGAGCTGTTTTTT.

This chain links TRBV10-3 with TRBJ2-7; D gene unclear. The V and J ends lost 0 bases and 3 bases respectively, with 3 bases between them. The germline gives CDR1 ENHRY, CDR2 SYGVKD. The CDR3 is made up of 12 amino acids. As DNA, the CDR3 is TGTGCCATCAGTGAGTCCCACTACGAGCAGTACTTC. This translates into CAISESHYEQYF.

The chain links TRBV10-3 to TRBJ1-1; D might be TRBD1 (6 bases). The V end was cut by 0 bases, the J end by 5 bases, with 13 bases between. Per the germline V gene, CDR1 is ENHRY and CDR2 is SYGVKD. The CDR3 covers 15 residues. CDR3 sequence: CAISESNTGNTEAFF. Written as DNA, the CDR3 is TGTGCCATCAGTGAGTCCAATACAGGGAATACTGAAGCTTTCTTT.

The rearrangement links TRBV6-6 to TRBJ2-1; 8 nucleotides align to TRBD1. From germline, CDR1 is MNHNY and CDR2 SVGAGI (reference sequence). Trimming took 8 bases from V and 7 from J; bases not matched to a gene: 13. The CDR3 has 15 amino acids. CDR3 sequence: CASGNRGNFGNEQFF. CDR3 DNA: TGTGCCAGCGGAAACAGGGGGAACTTTGGTAATGAGCAGTTCTTC.

This clone has only one observation. This chain links TRBV5-6 with TRBJ1-2; D is perhaps TRBD1 (6 bases). This CDR3 has 15 amino acids. Per germline, CDR1 SGHDT and CDR2 YYEEEE. V gave up 4 bases and J gave up 8 bases, with 21 bases separating them. CDR3 sequence reads: CASSRGNRVREGYTF. The CDR3 nucleotides are TGTGCCAGCAGCCGAGGGAACAGGGTCCGCGAGGGCTACACCTTC.

CDR3: CASSRYRVTDTQYF. The CDR3 DNA reads TGTGCCAGTAGTCGGTACAGAGTCACAGATACGCAGTATTTT. V gene TRBV19 combines with J gene TRBJ2-3; D is unresolved. Trimming cost V 5 bases and J 2 bases, with 11 bases left between them. CDR1 is LNHDA, CDR2 SQIVND, per germline (reference sequence). This CDR3 is built from 14 residues.

The V gene is TRBV10-2, the J gene TRBJ1-1, with D possibly matching TRBD1 (6 bases). Germline V gene sequence: CDR1 WSHSY, CDR2 SAAADI. The CDR3 has 15 amino acids. V was clipped by 7 bases and J by 4 bases, with 19 bases between them. CDR3 protein: CASTEWGRTGTEAFF. CDR3 DNA: TGCGCCAGCACTGAATGGGGGCGCACGGGCACTGAAGCTTTCTTT.

The V gene is TRBV28, the J gene TRBJ1-5, with 8 positions matching TRBD1. Germline-derived CDR1 and CDR2 are MDHEN and SYDVKM. The CDR3 extends over 16 amino acids. Losses at the gene ends were 3 bases for V and 0 bases for J; bases not matched to a gene: 4. The CDR3 coding sequence is TGTGCCAGCAGTTTTCAGGGGGCTAATAGCAATCAGCCCCAGCATTTT. Translated, it gives CASSFQGANSNQPQHF.

The chain has TRBV5-4 and TRBJ2-2; 8 bases align to TRBD1. CDR3 length equals 16 residues. CDR1 is SGHNT and CDR2 is YYREEE in the germline V gene (reference sequence). J gave up 0 bases and V 1 base, and 2 bases lay outside the gene matches. The CDR3 sequence: CASSLLGQANTGELFF. The CDR3 nucleotides read TGTGCCAGCAGCTTGTTGGGACAGGCGAACACCGGGGAGCTGTTTTTT.

This clone showed up just a few times. The chain uses TRBV6-1 and TRBJ2-1; 7 nucleotides match TRBD2. The CDR3 has 15 residues. The germline gives CDR1 MNHNS, CDR2 SASEGT. The trim removed 5 bases at V and 7 bases at J, leaving 11 bases unmatched. The CDR3 bases are TGTGCCAGCAGTCGGCGGGAGAGTGGAGGGAATGAGCAGTTCTTC. Its translation is CASSRRESGGNEQFF.

To note about this clone: Other DNA variants within this sample encode the same CDR3. V and J are TRBV9 and TRBJ1-3, with D unclear. The CDR3 consists of 15 residues. Germline V CDR1 and CDR2: SGDLS, YYNGEE. The germline V and J ends were trimmed by 0 bases and 2 bases, with 9 bases remaining between them. The CDR3 DNA sequence: TGTGCCAGCAGCGTAGCCTGGGGAACTGGAAACACCATATATTTT. This encodes CASSVAWGTGNTIYF.

The chain carries TRBV5-1 and TRBJ2-1, with 7 bases identical to TRBD2. Germline CDR1 is SGHRS and CDR2 is YFSETQ. V shed 6 bases and J 4 bases; nucleotides not matched to a gene: 7. The CDR3 extends over 14 amino acids. CDR3 in amino acids: CASIASGGYNEQFF. CDR3 DNA sequence: TGCGCCAGCATAGCTAGCGGAGGTTACAATGAGCAGTTCTTC.

This chain links TRBV7-2 with TRBJ2-7; TRBD2 matches at 15 bases. CDR3 size: 16 residues. Trimming removed 4 bases from V and 2 bases from J; junction bases left unmatched: 3. Looked up from germline, CDR1 is SGHTA and CDR2 is FQGNSA. In DNA form, the CDR3 reads TGTGCCAGCAGCTGGACTAGCGGGAGGGTCGCCTACGAGCAGTACTTC. This gives the protein CASSWTSGRVAYEQYF.

This clone was counted at least ten times. The V and J genes are TRBV6-4 and TRBJ2-1; 14 bases align to TRBD2. Losses at the gene ends were 6 bases for V and 5 bases for J; bases not matched to a gene: 3. CDR3 size: 15 residues. Germline lookup yields CDR1 MRHNA and CDR2 SNTAGT. The CDR3 DNA follows: TGTGCCAGCAGCGCGGGACTAGCGGGAGACAATGAGCAGTTCTTC. Protein product: CASSAGLAGDNEQFF.